This is a list of T cell receptor beta chains from one sample in a study of shared clonotypes between healthy human individuals. Method: immunoSEQ multiplex PCR; TCRdb's copy keeps in-frame clones and lacks some. Altogether roughly 2.1 million clones are present, around 93% being singletons, with the ten largest covering over 1.5%. Sequences were obtained from naive CD8+ T cells from PBMCs. Receptor source: a man aged 18 to 30 in good health. Some clones in this sample may be carry-over from other donors' samples. Both conserved end residues are part of each CDR3. D genes are given only for firm matches. Size tells how often a clone was seen (once, few, many) or the class of an expanded clone, and some rows leave it out.

>NA|13|TRBV2|NA|TRBJ1-2
CASSTSTVYGYTF
TGTGCCAGCAGTACCTCAACGGTTTATGGCTACACCTTC
>NA|13|TRBV28|NA|TRBJ1-2
CASRQLGEYGYTF
TGTGCCAGCCGACAGTTAGGCGAGTATGGCTACACCTTC
>NA|16|TRBV7-9|NA|TRBJ2-1
CASSLNRGSSYNEQFF
TGTGCCAGCAGCTTGAATCGAGGGAGCTCCTACAATGAGCAGTTCTTC
>NA|13|TRBV29-1|NA|TRBJ2-1
CSLPRQGGTEQFF
TGCAGCCTTCCCCGTCAAGGGGGGACTGAGCAGTTCTTC
>NA|13|TRBV2|NA|TRBJ2-3
CASRRIHTDTQYF
TGTGCCAGCAGGCGGATTCACACAGATACGCAGTATTTT
>NA|14|TRBV7-9|NA|TRBJ1-5
CASSLAGGQWPQHF
TGTGCCAGCAGCTTAGCGGGTGGGCAGTGGCCCCAGCATTTT
>NA|13|TRBV5-6|NA|TRBJ2-7
CASSLSRSYEQYF
TGTGCCAGCAGCTTGTCTAGGTCCTACGAGCAGTACTTC
>NA|17|TRBV11-3|NA|TRBJ2-2
CASSLARMGAWTGELFF
TGTGCCAGCAGCTTGGCAAGGATGGGAGCATGGACCGGGGAGCTGTTTTTT
>TRBD1|17|TRBV5-1|once|TRBJ2-1
CASSDGLQGAFYNEQFF
TGCGCCAGCAGCGATGGCCTCCAGGGGGCTTTCTACAATGAGCAGTTCTTC
>TRBD1|16|TRBV5-1|NA|TRBJ2-3
CASTWGTGALTDTQYF
TGCGCCAGCACCTGGGGGACAGGGGCCCTCACAGATACGCAGTATTTT
>TRBD2|13|TRBV9|NA|TRBJ2-7
CASSVRAGWEQYF
TGTGCCAGCAGCGTACGAGCGGGGTGGGAGCAGTACTTC
>NA|14|TRBV9|NA|TRBJ2-1
CASSAPGLWDEQFF
TGTGCCAGCAGCGCTCCCGGGCTTTGGGATGAGCAGTTCTTC
>TRBD2|16|TRBV10-1|NA|TRBJ2-5
CASSPAAGDLEETQYF
TGCGCCAGCAGCCCTGCGGCGGGAGATCTGGAAGAGACCCAGTACTTC
>NA|16|TRBV5-1|few|TRBJ1-3
CASSWDTLVSGNTIYF
TGCGCCAGCAGCTGGGACACCTTAGTCTCTGGAAACACCATATATTTT
>TRBD2|14|TRBV28|NA|TRBJ2-7
CASSSLAGLGEQYF
TGTGCCAGCAGTTCACTAGCGGGACTTGGCGAGCAGTACTTC
>TRBD1|15|TRBV5-1|NA|TRBJ1-1
CASSSAGGPPTEAFF
TGCGCCAGCAGTTCTGCAGGGGGCCCTCCCACTGAAGCTTTCTTT
>NA|15|TRBV7-2|once|TRBJ2-7
CASSLAPVLGYEQYF
TGTGCCAGCAGCTTAGCGCCCGTTCTAGGCTACGAGCAGTACTTC
>NA|16|TRBV15|NA|TRBJ2-4
CATSRDDEVAKNIQYF
TGTGCCACCAGCAGAGATGATGAGGTCGCCAAAAACATTCAGTACTTC
>NA|15|TRBV12-5|NA|TRBJ2-7
CASGSPTGCSYEQYF
TGTGCTAGTGGTTCCCCAACAGGATGCTCCTACGAGCAGTACTTC
>NA|14|TRBV5-1|NA|TRBJ2-3
CASSQSGGTDTQYF
TGCGCCAGCAGCCAGAGCGGAGGCACAGATACGCAGTATTTT
>TRBD2|16|TRBV4-2|NA|TRBJ2-7
CASSQGTERDYYEQYF
TGTGCCAGCAGCCAAGGAACGGAGAGGGACTACTACGAGCAGTACTTC
>NA|14|TRBV9|NA|TRBJ1-2
CASSVAARSYGYTF
TGTGCCAGCAGCGTAGCTGCAAGAAGCTATGGCTACACCTTC
>TRBD2|16|TRBV5-6|NA|TRBJ2-7
CASSLALREGLNEQYF
TGTGCCAGCAGCTTGGCTCTGCGGGAGGGCCTGAACGAGCAGTACTTC
>TRBD2|14|TRBV11-2|NA|TRBJ2-1
CASSKGTSDDEQFF
TGTGCCAGCAGCAAGGGAACTAGCGACGATGAGCAGTTCTTC
>TRBD2|20|TRBV19|NA|TRBJ2-3
CASSISPPRLAGSSTDTQYF
TGTGCCAGTAGTATTAGTCCCCCCCGCCTAGCGGGAAGTAGCACAGATACGCAGTATTTT
>NA|14|TRBV2|NA|TRBJ2-1
CASLGRREYNEQFF
TGTGCCAGCCTGGGGAGAAGGGAGTACAATGAGCAGTTCTTC
>NA|12|TRBV6-6|once|TRBJ2-2
CASSYGTGELFF
TGTGCCAGCAGCTACGGAACCGGGGAGCTGTTTTTT
>NA|16|TRBV2|NA|TRBJ2-5
CASSDWLGGTKVMGHF
TGTGCCAGCAGTGATTGGTTAGGAGGGACGAAAGTTATGGGGCACTTC